Many counts were recorded for the clone carrying this TCR beta chain. TCRdb called the RT-PCR reads again in MiXCR, with one record for every CDR3 protein. The sample has some 960,000 distinct CDR3 sequences; around 17% are singletons. This specimen comes from a study of patients and donors after allogeneic stem cell transplantation. This CDR3 is 13 amino acids long. Trimming pared 7 bases from V and 0 bases from J, leaving 12 bases between. CDR1 SQVTM and CDR2 ANQGSEA come from the germline V gene. The sample taken for sequencing was blood, either unsorted or a sorted T cell fraction (not recorded which). The genes are TRBV29-1 and TRBJ1-1; D uncertain. The TCR comes from a human donor who was either an allogeneic HSCT recipient or a stem cell or donor lymphocyte infusion donor (not recorded which). It is not recorded whose cells these are; they may come from a transplant donor. Here the CDR3 DNA reads TGCAGCGCCTCCACAGTCATGAACACTGAAGCTTTCTTT. As protein: CSASTVMNTEAFF.